A selection of T cell receptor beta chains follows, all from one sample in a study of blood T cells in healthy people across ages. MiXCR, applied by TCRdb to the 5' RACE reads, yields one record per CDR3 protein. The sample consists of 890,000 or so distinct CDR3 sequences, approximately 59% of them appearing once. The sample taken for sequencing was blood. The receptors shown here come from a man under 40 in good health. The CDR3 runs from the conserved cysteine through the conserved F or W. Each record gives: clone size, D gene, CDR3 length, J gene, V gene, CDR3 DNA, CDR3 protein. D genes are given only for firm matches. Where a row states a size, it is once, few, many or the class of an expanded clone; other rows omit it.

size: few; D: NA; length: 15; J: TRBJ2-1; V: TRBV10-3; DNA: TGTGCCATCAGTGAGTCTTTCCAGCGGGCCGATGAGCAGTTCTTC; CDR3: CAISESFQRADEQFF
size: NA; D: NA; length: 15; J: TRBJ2-5; V: TRBV6-2/TRBV6-3; DNA: TGTGCCAGCAGTTACGCGGCAGGGGACCAAGAGACCCAGTACTTC; CDR3: CASSYAAGDQETQYF
size: NA; D: TRBD2; length: 15; J: TRBJ2-6; V: TRBV5-8; DNA: TGTGCCAGCAGCCGGGAGGGGACCGGGGCCAACGTCCTGACTTTC; CDR3: CASSREGTGANVLTF
size: NA; D: TRBD1; length: 15; J: TRBJ2-3; V: TRBV18; DNA: TGTGCCGGCTCACCAGGAACAGGGGGGACAGATACGCAGTATTTT; CDR3: CAGSPGTGGTDTQYF
size: once; D: NA; length: 14; J: TRBJ1-2; V: TRBV3-1; DNA: TGTGCCAGCAGCCCCCGGTTTAAGGGGGGCGGCTACACCTTC; CDR3: CASSPRFKGGGYTF
size: NA; D: TRBD2; length: 18; J: TRBJ2-7; V: TRBV6-2/TRBV6-3; DNA: TGTGCCAGCAGCTCGTCCCCGGGACTAGCGGGGTACTCCTACGAGCAGTACTTC; CDR3: CASSSSPGLAGYSYEQYF
size: NA; D: TRBD2; length: 18; J: TRBJ2-1; V: TRBV4-3; DNA: TGCGCCAGCAGCCCTTGGGGTAGCGGGGGGGCCTTGGAGAATGAGCAGTTCTTC; CDR3: CASSPWGSGGALENEQFF
size: few; D: NA; length: 10; J: TRBJ2-2; V: TRBV25-1; DNA: TGTGCCAGTGCCCAGGGGGAGCTGTTTTTT; CDR3: CASAQGELFF
size: few; D: NA; length: 14; J: TRBJ2-7; V: TRBV27; DNA: TGTGCCAGCAGTCCATCTCTGGTCTCCTACGAGCAGTACTTC; CDR3: CASSPSLVSYEQYF
size: once; D: NA; length: 13; J: TRBJ1-5; V: TRBV7-2; DNA: TGTGCCAGCAGCCCCCATGTCTCCCAGCCCCAGCATTTT; CDR3: CASSPHVSQPQHF
size: NA; D: TRBD2; length: 15; J: TRBJ2-5; V: TRBV18; DNA: TGTGCCAGCTCACCGCTCCGGGAGGTCGTGGAGACCCAGTACTTC; CDR3: CASSPLREVVETQYF
size: NA; D: NA; length: 14; J: TRBJ2-1; V: TRBV9; DNA: TGTGCCAGCAGCGTAGCCCCTAGCTCATTTGAGCAGTTCTTC; CDR3: CASSVAPSSFEQFF
size: NA; D: TRBD2; length: 16; J: TRBJ2-3; V: TRBV7-3; DNA: TGTGCCAGCAGCTTAGGGGGGACTAGCGGCACAGATACGCAGTATTTT; CDR3: CASSLGGTSGTDTQYF
size: NA; D: NA; length: 15; J: TRBJ2-7; V: TRBV27; DNA: TGTGCCAGCAGTCCCGGGCCTACCGGGAACTTCGAGCAGTACTTC; CDR3: CASSPGPTGNFEQYF
size: NA; D: TRBD2; length: 14; J: TRBJ2-1; V: TRBV3-1; DNA: TGTGCCAGCACGGGTAGCGGGGGTCGGAATGAGCAGTTCTTC; CDR3: CASTGSGGRNEQFF
size: NA; D: NA; length: 14; J: TRBJ1-5; V: TRBV2; DNA: TGTGCCAGCAGTGAAGTGAGGGGCAATCAGCCCCAGCATTTT; CDR3: CASSEVRGNQPQHF
size: few; D: TRBD2; length: 14; J: TRBJ2-1; V: TRBV19; DNA: TGTGCCAGTAGTAACCCAGCGGGGGGAAATGAGCAGTTCTTC; CDR3: CASSNPAGGNEQFF
size: NA; D: NA; length: 16; J: TRBJ1-4; V: TRBV7-9; DNA: TGTGCCAGCAGCTCGTCAACAGGGCCGGGTAATGAAAAACTGTTTTTT; CDR3: CASSSSTGPGNEKLFF
size: NA; D: NA; length: 13; J: TRBJ1-4; V: TRBV28; DNA: TGTGCCAGCAGTGACTTGGTGGGTGAAAAACTGTTTTTT; CDR3: CASSDLVGEKLFF
size: once; D: NA; length: 15; J: TRBJ2-5; V: TRBV11-1; DNA: TGTGCCAGCAGCTTAGCGCTGGGACACGAAGAGACCCAGTACTTC; CDR3: CASSLALGHEETQYF
size: NA; D: TRBD1; length: 15; J: TRBJ2-1; V: TRBV5-1; DNA: TGCGCCAGCAGCTGGGACGGACAGGGGGGAAATGAGCAGTTCTTC; CDR3: CASSWDGQGGNEQFF
size: NA; D: NA; length: 14; J: TRBJ2-5; V: TRBV6-1; DNA: TGTGCCAGCAGTGAAGCGGGGCAGCAAGAGACCCAGTACTTC; CDR3: CASSEAGQQETQYF
size: few; D: TRBD1; length: 13; J: TRBJ1-2; V: TRBV10-3; DNA: TGTGCCATCAGGGGACAGGTATCAGATGGCTACACCTTC; CDR3: CAIRGQVSDGYTF
size: NA; D: NA; length: 15; J: TRBJ2-5; V: TRBV7-2; DNA: TGTGCCAGCAGCTCCCAGACCAGACCGGAAGAGACCCAGTACTTC; CDR3: CASSSQTRPEETQYF
size: NA; D: NA; length: 16; J: TRBJ2-1; V: TRBV5-1; DNA: TGCGCCAGCAGCCGGCCGGGATTGGCATCATACAATGAGCAGTTCTTC; CDR3: CASSRPGLASYNEQFF
size: few; D: NA; length: 15; J: TRBJ2-4; V: TRBV20-1; DNA: TGCAGTGCTAGAGACCGGGGGTCCTTCAAAAACATTCAGTACTTC; CDR3: CSARDRGSFKNIQYF
size: NA; D: NA; length: 17; J: TRBJ2-1; V: TRBV7-2; DNA: TGTGCCAGCAGCTTAGCGCGGCCCGACAACAAGCTTAATGGGCAGTTCTTC; CDR3: CASSLARPDNKLNGQFF
size: NA; D: TRBD1; length: 15; J: TRBJ2-7; V: TRBV5-6; DNA: TGTGCCAGCAGCACCGGGACAGGGGGCTTCAACGAGCAGTACTTC; CDR3: CASSTGTGGFNEQYF
size: NA; D: NA; length: 14; J: TRBJ1-5; V: TRBV12-3/TRBV12-4; DNA: TGTGCCAGCACCCCCGGGACAAGCAATCAGCCCCAGCATTTT; CDR3: CASTPGTSNQPQHF
size: few; D: TRBD1; length: 14; J: TRBJ2-7; V: TRBV29-1; DNA: TGCAGCGCACAGGACAGGGGGGAATCCTACGAGCAGTACTTC; CDR3: CSAQDRGESYEQYF
size: NA; D: TRBD1; length: 13; J: TRBJ2-5; V: TRBV6-1; DNA: TGTGCCAGCAGTGGACAGGGGGCAGAGGAGCAGTACTTC; CDR3: CASSGQGAEEQYF
size: NA; D: NA; length: 14; J: TRBJ1-5; V: TRBV9; DNA: TGTGCCAGCAGCGTAACGGGGCTTCGGGAGCCCCAGCATTTT; CDR3: CASSVTGLREPQHF
size: NA; D: TRBD1; length: 15; J: TRBJ2-4; V: TRBV5-1; DNA: TGCGCCAGCAGCCCAGGGACAGGGTCTGGAAACATTCAGTACTTC; CDR3: CASSPGTGSGNIQYF
size: NA; D: TRBD1; length: 17; J: TRBJ2-1; V: TRBV4-1; DNA: TGCGCCAGCAGCCAAGATATCAGGGGGCTCCGCGGCGGTGAGCAGTTCTTC; CDR3: CASSQDIRGLRGGEQFF
size: NA; D: NA; length: 11; J: TRBJ2-5; V: TRBV29-1; DNA: TGCAGCGTCCGGGGTCAAGAGACCCAGTACTTC; CDR3: CSVRGQETQYF
size: few; D: NA; length: 15; J: TRBJ2-7; V: TRBV7-2; DNA: TGTGCCAGCAGCTTAGGGGCAGGGGAACGGAGGGAGCAGTACTTC; CDR3: CASSLGAGERREQYF
size: once; D: NA; length: 15; J: TRBJ2-1; V: TRBV7-9; DNA: TGTGCCAGCAGCTTATCATCGGAGCGCTACAATGAGCAGTTCTTC; CDR3: CASSLSSERYNEQFF
size: NA; D: TRBD2; length: 16; J: TRBJ2-1; V: TRBV5-1; DNA: TGCGCCAGCAGCCCGCAGACTAGCGGGGGAGGGGATGAGCAGTTCTTC; CDR3: CASSPQTSGGGDEQFF
size: NA; D: NA; length: 11; J: TRBJ2-1; V: TRBV11-2; DNA: TGTGCCAGCAGCTTAAAGCAGGAGCAGTTCTTC; CDR3: CASSLKQEQFF
size: NA; D: TRBD1; length: 14; J: TRBJ2-7; V: TRBV2; DNA: TGTGCCAGTACCCGGGACAGAAATTCCTACGAGCAGTACTTC; CDR3: CASTRDRNSYEQYF
size: NA; D: NA; length: 15; J: TRBJ2-3; V: TRBV28; DNA: TGTGCCAGCAGTTCGCGGGAAATTAGCACAGATACGCAGTATTTT; CDR3: CASSSREISTDTQYF
size: NA; D: TRBD2; length: 16; J: TRBJ2-3; V: TRBV5-1; DNA: TGCGCCAGCACCGATAAAACTAGCGGGGGTGGGGATACGCAGTATTTT; CDR3: CASTDKTSGGGDTQYF
size: few; D: NA; length: 15; J: TRBJ1-4; V: TRBV20-1; DNA: TGCAGTGCTAGAGATGGTCAGGGCTTCAATGAAAAACTGTTTTTT; CDR3: CSARDGQGFNEKLFF
size: few; D: NA; length: 11; J: TRBJ2-7; V: TRBV14; DNA: TGTGCCAGCAGCCAAGCCTGGGGGCAGTACTTC; CDR3: CASSQAWGQYF
size: few; D: NA; length: 15; J: TRBJ2-6; V: TRBV6-6; DNA: TGTGCCAGCAGCCGGAGGAGCTCTGGGGCCAACGTCCTGACTTTC; CDR3: CASSRRSSGANVLTF
size: NA; D: TRBD1; length: 16; J: TRBJ2-7; V: TRBV5-6; DNA: TGTGCCAGCAGCCCCTCAACAGGGGTTTCGCCCTACGAGCAGTACTTC; CDR3: CASSPSTGVSPYEQYF
size: NA; D: NA; length: 15; J: TRBJ2-7; V: TRBV28; DNA: TGTGCCAGCAGTTCCCAGGGGGGCAGCTCCTACGAGCAGTACTTC; CDR3: CASSSQGGSSYEQYF
size: NA; D: NA; length: 15; J: TRBJ2-1; V: TRBV5-1; DNA: TGCGCCAGCAGCTTGGTGCCGGACACATTCAGTGAGCAGTTCTTC; CDR3: CASSLVPDTFSEQFF